This T cell receptor beta chain stems from a study of shared clonotypes between healthy human individuals. Study information: There were three CD4 naive, three CD4 memory, two CD8 naive and one CD8 memory plates per donor.

Generated by immunoSEQ multiplex PCR, the TCRdb table keeps only in-frame clones and is missing some. This table holds more than 1,200,000 clones, less than 99% found once. The specimen sequenced was naive CD4+ T cells sorted from blood. The subset: CD45RA+ positively selected. The sequence was obtained from a man in his thirties or forties in good health.

CDR3 sequence reads: CASSENIRDHYGYTF. The CDR3 DNA is TGTGCCAGCAGTGAAAATATCAGGGATCACTATGGCTACACCTTC. The J gene is TRBJ1-2, the V gene TRBV25-1; weak D call: TRBD1 (5 bases). The CDR3 loop spans 15 amino acids. Germline V gives CDR1 MGHDK, CDR2 SYGVNS. Trimming took 2 bases from V and 3 from J, leaving 13 bases between them.